A selection of T cell receptor beta chains follows, all from one sample in a study of response to subunit inactivated influenza vaccine. MiXCR was run by TCRdb on the RT-PCR reads, yielding one entry per CDR3 protein. Seen here are 530,000 or so distinct CDR3 sequences, about 25% observed once, and the top ten hold under 2.5%. The input for sequencing was CD4+ T cells sorted from PBMCs, taken 5 to 6 days after vaccination. These receptors all come from a man in his forties or fifties who received an inactivated influenza vaccine. CDR3s include the opening cysteine and the closing phenylalanine or tryptophan. The order of the fields is clone size, CDR3 length, J gene, V gene, D gene, CDR3 protein, CDR3 DNA. A D gene is named only where the DNA matches it firmly. Clone size is given for some rows only: seen once, a few or many times, or a class if the clone is expanded.

many | 13 | TRBJ2-7 | TRBV5-1 | TRBD1 | CASRLQGEGEQYF | TGCGCCAGCAGGTTACAGGGGGAAGGTGAGCAGTACTTC
. | 12 | TRBJ1-1 | TRBV5-1 | . | CASSEWGTEAFF | TGCGCCAGCAGCGAGTGGGGCACTGAAGCTTTCTTT
. | 16 | TRBJ2-2 | TRBV20-1 | . | CSASLSKGVRSGELFF | TGCAGTGCTAGCCTTAGTAAAGGGGTTCGGTCCGGGGAGCTGTTTTTT
. | 14 | TRBJ2-3 | TRBV7-3 | . | CASSYRDPTDTQYF | TGTGCCAGCAGCTACCGGGACCCCACAGATACGCAGTATTTT
. | 15 | TRBJ2-5 | TRBV19 | . | CASSIFTGHQETQYF | TGTGCCAGTAGTATCTTCACAGGGCACCAAGAGACCCAGTACTTC
. | 14 | TRBJ2-5 | TRBV6-5 | . | CASSYGVRQETQYF | TGTGCCAGCAGTTACGGTGTCAGGCAAGAGACCCAGTACTTC
few | 15 | TRBJ2-7 | TRBV4-2 | TRBD2 | CASSRPSGSIYEQYF | TGTGCCAGCAGCCGCCCTAGCGGGAGCATCTACGAGCAGTACTTC
. | 14 | TRBJ2-7 | TRBV7-2 | . | CASSLAQHGNEQYF | TGTGCCAGCAGCTTAGCTCAACACGGGAACGAGCAGTACTTC
many | 17 | TRBJ2-2 | TRBV14 | TRBD1 | CASSQGGTGLYTGELFF | TGTGCCAGCAGCCAAGGCGGGACAGGGCTTTACACCGGGGAGCTGTTTTTT
. | 13 | TRBJ1-1 | TRBV4-3 | . | CASSQGENTEAFF | TGCGCCAGCAGCCAAGGGGAGAACACTGAAGCTTTCTTT
. | 16 | TRBJ2-1 | TRBV7-2 | TRBD2 | CASSLAASGTYNEQFF | TGTGCCAGCAGCTTGGCGGCTAGCGGAACCTACAATGAGCAGTTCTTC
many | 18 | TRBJ2-3 | TRBV7-2 | . | CASSLALSSGASTDTQYF | TGTGCCAGCAGCTTAGCCCTATCAAGCGGAGCTAGCACAGATACGCAGTATTTT
. | 17 | TRBJ2-2 | TRBV4-3 | TRBD2 | CASSQDLISGVPGELFF | TGCGCCAGCAGCCAAGATCTCATTAGCGGGGTTCCCGGGGAGCTGTTTTTT
many | 17 | TRBJ2-7 | TRBV28 | . | CASSPLTLGVDSYEQYF | TGTGCCAGCAGTCCTTTAACTTTAGGGGTGGACTCCTACGAGCAGTACTTC
. | 14 | TRBJ2-3 | TRBV3-1 | . | CASSPSSSTDTQYF | TGTGCCAGCAGCCCTTCGAGCTCCACAGATACGCAGTATTTT
. | 14 | TRBJ2-1 | TRBV6-2/TRBV6-3 | TRBD2 | CASSSLAGYNEQFF | TGTGCCAGCAGTTCCCTAGCGGGGTACAATGAGCAGTTCTTC
few | 16 | TRBJ2-1 | TRBV5-1 | TRBD2 | CASSFYGTSSYNEQFF | TGCGCCAGCAGCTTTTACGGGACTAGTTCCTACAATGAGCAGTTCTTC
few | 16 | TRBJ2-4 | TRBV6-2/TRBV6-3 | . | CASTTDRGLAKNIQYF | TGTGCCAGCACTACGGACCGCGGACTGGCCAAAAACATTCAGTACTTC
. | 18 | TRBJ2-1 | TRBV18 | TRBD2 | CASSPGLAGSKAYNEQFF | TGTGCCAGCTCACCGGGACTAGCGGGGTCTAAGGCCTACAATGAGCAGTTCTTC
many | 16 | TRBJ2-7 | TRBV29-1 | . | CSVEQPTGTSGGEQYF | TGCAGCGTTGAACAACCGACCGGGACATCGGGCGGGGAGCAGTACTTC
few | 12 | TRBJ1-2 | TRBV20-1 | . | CSASGGFGGYTF | TGCAGTGCTAGTGGTGGGTTTGGAGGCTACACCTTC
few | 18 | TRBJ2-2 | TRBV7-6 | TRBD1 | CASSRGQGVLWDTGELFF | TGTGCCAGCAGCAGAGGACAGGGGGTACTTTGGGACACCGGGGAGCTGTTTTTT
. | 16 | TRBJ1-5 | TRBV10-3 | TRBD1 | CAISPGDRGGNQPQHF | TGTGCCATCAGCCCAGGGGACAGGGGCGGCAATCAGCCCCAGCATTTT
once | 15 | TRBJ2-3 | TRBV7-2 | . | CASSPWGAYTDTQYF | TGTGCCAGCAGCCCCTGGGGGGCCTACACAGATACGCAGTATTTT
. | 13 | TRBJ1-2 | TRBV7-9 | . | CASSQGRSGGYTF | TGTGCCAGCAGCCAGGGGAGGTCTGGTGGCTACACCTTC
few | 14 | TRBJ2-5 | TRBV5-1 | . | CASSLVSNQETQYF | TGCGCCAGCAGCTTGGTTAGTAACCAAGAGACCCAGTACTTC
few | 14 | TRBJ2-3 | TRBV5-1 | TRBD2 | CASRNGRDPDTQYF | TGCGCCAGCAGGAACGGGAGGGACCCAGATACGCAGTATTTT
few | 13 | TRBJ2-7 | TRBV5-1 | TRBD1 | CASTRQGSYEQYF | TGCGCCAGCACCCGACAGGGATCCTACGAGCAGTACTTC
. | 14 | TRBJ2-7 | TRBV10-3 | TRBD1 | CAISIGQGFYEQYF | TGTGCCATCAGTATAGGACAGGGTTTCTACGAGCAGTACTTC
few | 16 | TRBJ2-1 | TRBV10-3 | TRBD2 | CAIRSSGRASYNEQFF | TGTGCCATCAGATCTAGCGGGAGGGCCTCCTACAATGAGCAGTTCTTC
few | 13 | TRBJ2-5 | TRBV7-8 | TRBD2 | CASERGARETQYF | TGTGCCAGTGAGCGGGGGGCCCGAGAGACCCAGTACTTC
. | 15 | TRBJ2-7 | TRBV18 | . | CASSPTAGSSHEQYF | TGTGCCAGCTCACCGACCGCAGGGAGTTCCCACGAGCAGTACTTC
few | 18 | TRBJ2-5 | TRBV5-1 | TRBD1 | CASSSRSRTGDWQETQYF | TGCGCCAGCAGCTCGCGGTCGCGGACAGGGGACTGGCAAGAGACCCAGTACTTC
. | 15 | TRBJ1-4 | TRBV30 | TRBD1 | CAWSVLAGGAGKLFF | TGTGCCTGGAGTGTACTGGCAGGGGGCGCGGGAAAACTGTTTTTT
few | 15 | TRBJ2-1 | TRBV5-1 | TRBD2 | CASSLGGGVGNEQFF | TGCGCCAGCAGCTTAGGCGGGGGGGTCGGCAATGAGCAGTTCTTC
many | 14 | TRBJ1-2 | TRBV6-5 | . | CASRPGRYNYGYTF | TGTGCCAGCAGACCGGGCAGATATAACTATGGCTACACCTTC
. | 14 | TRBJ2-7 | TRBV4-2 | . | CASSQDGFSYEQYF | TGTGCCAGCAGCCAAGACGGATTTTCCTACGAGCAGTACTTC
. | 14 | TRBJ2-1 | TRBV19 | TRBD2 | CASSIDARGTEQFF | TGTGCCAGTAGTATAGATGCGCGGGGGACTGAGCAGTTCTTC
few | 12 | TRBJ2-5 | TRBV10-3 | . | CAISPNRETQYF | TGTGCCATCAGCCCGAATAGGGAGACCCAGTACTTC
. | 13 | TRBJ1-1 | TRBV5-5 | TRBD1 | CASSLAWDREAFF | TGTGCCAGCAGCTTGGCCTGGGACAGGGAGGCTTTCTTT
. | 15 | TRBJ2-2 | TRBV24-1 | . | CATMRGGLNTGELFF | TGTGCCACCATGAGGGGCGGATTGAACACCGGGGAGCTGTTTTTT
. | 13 | TRBJ2-3 | TRBV9 | . | CASKRISADTQYF | TGTGCCAGCAAACGGATATCGGCAGATACGCAGTATTTT
. | 18 | TRBJ2-5 | TRBV6-2/TRBV6-3 | TRBD1 | CASSYSIYIGTGEETQYF | TGTGCCAGCAGTTACTCGATTTACATCGGGACAGGGGAAGAGACCCAGTACTTC
few | 19 | TRBJ2-1 | TRBV7-3 | TRBD2 | CASSSIAGGSSYLRNEQFF | TGTGCCAGCAGCTCAATAGCGGGAGGCTCCTCGTACCTACGGAATGAGCAGTTCTTC
few | 14 | TRBJ2-3 | TRBV5-1 | . | CASSSGGQTDTQYF | TGCGCCAGCAGCTCAGGGGGGCAAACAGATACGCAGTATTTT
. | 14 | TRBJ1-1 | TRBV6-1 | TRBD1 | CASREDRRGTEAFF | TGTGCCAGCAGAGAGGACAGGCGGGGAACTGAAGCTTTCTTT
few | 14 | TRBJ2-7 | TRBV12-3/TRBV12-4 | . | CASSFGGAEYEQYF | TGTGCCAGCAGTTTTGGGGGGGCGGAATACGAGCAGTACTTC
few | 14 | TRBJ2-1 | TRBV7-3 | TRBD2 | CASSRLALGNEQFF | TGTGCCAGCAGTCGACTAGCCCTGGGCAATGAGCAGTTCTTC
. | 11 | TRBJ2-7 | TRBV20-1 | . | CSAEGGYEQYF | TGCAGTGCCGAGGGGGGTTACGAGCAGTACTTC
few | 14 | TRBJ2-7 | TRBV12-3/TRBV12-4 | TRBD2 | CASSFSSGFYEQYF | TGTGCCAGCAGTTTCTCTAGCGGTTTCTACGAGCAGTACTTC
. | 14 | TRBJ2-7 | TRBV6-5 | . | CASSSSTITYEQYF | TGTGCCAGCAGTTCATCTACTATCACCTACGAGCAGTACTTC
few | 13 | TRBJ2-7 | TRBV10-3 | . | CAISEFQGYEQYF | TGTGCCATCAGTGAGTTTCAGGGTTACGAGCAGTACTTC
few | 16 | TRBJ2-1 | TRBV27 | . | CASSPPPGRRNNEQFF | TGTGCCAGCAGTCCGCCGCCGGGACGGAGGAACAATGAGCAGTTCTTC
. | 13 | TRBJ2-1 | TRBV5-1 | . | CASSPAGGWEQFF | TGCGCCAGCAGCCCCGCTGGTGGCTGGGAGCAGTTCTTC
. | 16 | TRBJ2-7 | TRBV5-1 | . | CASSLAGTSRSYEQYF | TGCGCCAGCAGCTTGGCAGGGACCTCCCGATCCTACGAGCAGTACTTC
few | 16 | TRBJ2-2 | TRBV5-5 | . | CASSLTGQPNTGELFF | TGTGCCAGCAGCTTAACAGGGCAACCGAACACCGGGGAGCTGTTTTTT
few | 15 | TRBJ1-2 | TRBV7-9 | TRBD1 | CASSLRDRGIYGYTF | TGTGCCAGCAGCTTACGGGACAGGGGAATCTATGGCTACACCTTC